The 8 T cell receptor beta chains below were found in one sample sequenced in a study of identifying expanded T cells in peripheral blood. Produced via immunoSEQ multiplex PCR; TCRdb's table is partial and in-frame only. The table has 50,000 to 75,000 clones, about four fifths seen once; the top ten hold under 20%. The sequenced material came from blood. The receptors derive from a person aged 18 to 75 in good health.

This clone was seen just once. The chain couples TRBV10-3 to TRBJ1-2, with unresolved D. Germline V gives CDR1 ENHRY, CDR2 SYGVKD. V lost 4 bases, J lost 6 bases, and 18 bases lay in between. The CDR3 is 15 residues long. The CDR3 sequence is CAISGGMGGNDGYTF. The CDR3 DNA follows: TGTGCCATCAGTGGTGGAATGGGTGGGAACGATGGCTACACCTTC.

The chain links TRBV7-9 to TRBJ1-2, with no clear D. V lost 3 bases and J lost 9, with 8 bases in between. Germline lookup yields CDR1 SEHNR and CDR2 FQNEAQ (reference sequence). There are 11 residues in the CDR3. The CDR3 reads CASSLVDSYTF. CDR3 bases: TGTGCCAGCAGCTTGGTCGACAGCTACACCTTC.

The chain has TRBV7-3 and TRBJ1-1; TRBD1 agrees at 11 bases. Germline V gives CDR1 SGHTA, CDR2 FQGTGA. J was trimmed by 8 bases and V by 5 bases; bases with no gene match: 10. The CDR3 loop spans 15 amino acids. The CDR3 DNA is TGTGCCAGCAGCGGAAAACCGGGACAGGGGGAGGAAGCTTTCTTT. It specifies CASSGKPGQGEEAFF.

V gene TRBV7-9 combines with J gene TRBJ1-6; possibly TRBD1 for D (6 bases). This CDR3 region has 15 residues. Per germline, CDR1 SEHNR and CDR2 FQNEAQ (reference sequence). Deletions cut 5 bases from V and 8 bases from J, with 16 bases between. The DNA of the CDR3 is TGTGCCAGCAGCCCTATCACAGGGCAAGATTCACCCCTCCACTTT. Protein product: CASSPITGQDSPLHF. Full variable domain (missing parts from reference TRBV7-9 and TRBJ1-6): DTGVSQNPRHKITKRGQNVTFRCDPISEHNRLYWYRQTLGQGPEFLTYFQNEAQLEKSRLLSDRFSAERPKGSFSTLEIQRTEQGDSAMYLCASSPITGQDSPLHFGNGTRLTVT.

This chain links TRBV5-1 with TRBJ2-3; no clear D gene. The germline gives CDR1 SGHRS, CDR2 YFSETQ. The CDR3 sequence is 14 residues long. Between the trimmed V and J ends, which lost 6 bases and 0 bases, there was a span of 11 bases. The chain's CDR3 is CASNEWGSTDTQYF. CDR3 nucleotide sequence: TGCGCCAGCAACGAGTGGGGTAGCACAGATACGCAGTATTTT.

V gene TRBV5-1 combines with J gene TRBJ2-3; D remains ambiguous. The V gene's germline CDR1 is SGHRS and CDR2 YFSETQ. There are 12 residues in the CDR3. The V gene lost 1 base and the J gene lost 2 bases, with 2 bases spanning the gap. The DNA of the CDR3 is TGCGCCAGCAGCTTGTTCACAGATACGCAGTATTTT. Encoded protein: CASSLFTDTQYF.

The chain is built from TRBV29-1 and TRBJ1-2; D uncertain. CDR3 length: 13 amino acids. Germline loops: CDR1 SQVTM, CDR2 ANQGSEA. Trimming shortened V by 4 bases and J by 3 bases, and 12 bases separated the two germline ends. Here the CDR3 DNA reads TGCAGCGTTGGTGGGGTCAGTGACTATGGCTACACCTTC. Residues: CSVGGVSDYGYTF. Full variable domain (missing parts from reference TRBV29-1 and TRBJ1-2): SAVISQKPSRDICQRGTSLTIQCQVDSQVTMMFWYRQQPGQSLTLIATANQGSEATYESGFVIDKFPISRPNLTFSTLTVSNMSPEDSSIYLCSVGGVSDYGYTFGSGTRLTVV.

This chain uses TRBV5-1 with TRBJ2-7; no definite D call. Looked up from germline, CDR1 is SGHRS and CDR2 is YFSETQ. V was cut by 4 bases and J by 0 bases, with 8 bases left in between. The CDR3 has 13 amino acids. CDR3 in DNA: TGCGCCAGCAGCAGCTCCCTCTCCTACGAGCAGTACTTC. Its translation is CASSSSLSYEQYF. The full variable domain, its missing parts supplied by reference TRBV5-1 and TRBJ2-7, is KAGVTQTPRYLIKTRGQQVTLSCSPISGHRSVSWYQQTPGQGLQFLFEYFSETQRNKGNFPGRFSGRQFSNSRSEMNVSTLELGDSALYLCASSSSLSYEQYFGPGTRLTVT.